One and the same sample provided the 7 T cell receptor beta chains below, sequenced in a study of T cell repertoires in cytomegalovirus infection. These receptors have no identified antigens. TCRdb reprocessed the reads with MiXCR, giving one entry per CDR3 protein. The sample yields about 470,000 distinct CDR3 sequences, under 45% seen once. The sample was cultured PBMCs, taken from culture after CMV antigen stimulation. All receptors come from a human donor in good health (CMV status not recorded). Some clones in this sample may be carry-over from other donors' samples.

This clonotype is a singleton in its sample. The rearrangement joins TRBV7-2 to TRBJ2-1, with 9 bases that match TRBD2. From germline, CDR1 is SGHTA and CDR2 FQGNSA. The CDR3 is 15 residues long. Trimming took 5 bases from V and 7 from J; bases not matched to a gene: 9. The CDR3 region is CASSPERGVWNEQFF. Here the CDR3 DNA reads TGTGCCAGCAGCCCAGAGCGGGGGGTGTGGAATGAGCAGTTCTTC.

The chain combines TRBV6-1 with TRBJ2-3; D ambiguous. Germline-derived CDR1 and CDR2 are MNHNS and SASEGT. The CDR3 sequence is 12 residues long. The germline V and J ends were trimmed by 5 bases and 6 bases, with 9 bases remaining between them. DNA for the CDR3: TGTGCCAGCAGTTACGGCTCGGATACGCAGTATTTT. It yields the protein CASSYGSDTQYF.

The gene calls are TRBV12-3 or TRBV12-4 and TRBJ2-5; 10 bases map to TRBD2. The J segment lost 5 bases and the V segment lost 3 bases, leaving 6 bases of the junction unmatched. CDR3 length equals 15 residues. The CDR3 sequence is CASSFPNSGRETQYF. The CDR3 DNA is TGTGCCAGCAGTTTTCCCAATAGCGGGAGGGAGACCCAGTACTTC.

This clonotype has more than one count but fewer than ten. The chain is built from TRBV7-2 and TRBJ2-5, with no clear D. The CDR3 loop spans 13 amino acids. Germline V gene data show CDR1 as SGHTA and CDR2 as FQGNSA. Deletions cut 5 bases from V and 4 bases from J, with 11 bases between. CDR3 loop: CASSQNTVETQYF. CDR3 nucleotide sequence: TGTGCCAGCAGCCAAAACACTGTAGAGACCCAGTACTTC.

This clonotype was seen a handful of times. The CDR3 protein is CASSQTGGTDTQYF. The CDR3 nucleotides read TGTGCCAGCAGCCAAACAGGGGGCACAGATACGCAGTATTTT. This chain links TRBV7-2 with TRBJ2-3; 7 bases are a match to TRBD1. Trimming cost V 5 bases and J 1 base; bases outside gene matches: 3. Germline assignment: CDR1 SGHTA and CDR2 FQGNSA. The CDR3 runs 14 residues.

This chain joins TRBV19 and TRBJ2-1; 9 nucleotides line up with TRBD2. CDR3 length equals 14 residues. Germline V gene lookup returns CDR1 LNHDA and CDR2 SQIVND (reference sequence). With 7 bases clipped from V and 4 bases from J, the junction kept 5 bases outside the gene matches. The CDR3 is CASTRAGGYNEQFF. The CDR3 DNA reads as TGTGCCAGTACAAGGGCGGGGGGGTACAATGAGCAGTTCTTC.

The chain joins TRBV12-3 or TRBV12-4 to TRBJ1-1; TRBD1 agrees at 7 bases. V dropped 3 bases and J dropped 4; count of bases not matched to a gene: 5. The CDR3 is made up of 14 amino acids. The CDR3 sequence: CASSFSGGITEAFF. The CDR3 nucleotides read TGTGCCAGCAGTTTTTCAGGGGGTATCACTGAAGCTTTCTTT.